This T cell receptor (beta chain) came from a study of technical replicates of blood from a handful of donors. The CDR3 is 14 residues long. Germline loops: CDR1 LNHDA, CDR2 SQIVND (reference sequence). With 7 bases clipped from V and 3 bases from J, the junction kept 3 bases outside the gene matches. Sequenced by immunoSEQ multiplex PCR; TCRdb stores in-frame clones only, minus some. The sample yields tens of thousands of clones, approximately 95% seen once. This receptor was obtained from a human donor in good health. Sequenced sample: T cells isolated from PBMCs. The rearrangement links TRBV19 to TRBJ2-2; TRBD1 agrees at 9 bases. CDR3 coding DNA: TGTGCCAGTAAGGACAGGGGTGACACCGGGGAGCTGTTTTTT. This sequence encodes CASKDRGDTGELFF.